This TCR beta chain is drawn from a study of T-cell memory formation after mild COVID-19. The 5'RACE method, run with constant-segment primers, produced TCR alpha and TCR beta cDNA libraries (carrying sample barcodes and UMIs). TCRdb called the 5' RACE reads again in MiXCR, with one record for every CDR3 protein. Here the sample spans a few hundred thousand distinct CDR3 sequences, 25% to 30% being singletons. The CDR3 has 14 residues. Trimming cost V 3 bases and J 1 base, with 9 bases left between them. Germline loops: CDR1 MNHEY, CDR2 SMNVEV (reference sequence). The sequenced sample consisted of PBMCs or a T cell subset sorted from them (not recorded which). This rearrangement joins TRBV27 to TRBJ2-5, with D possibly being TRBD1 (6 bases). This receptor was identified in an adult woman who had mild COVID-19 (a few samples of this study predate the infection). Cell type and time point are not known. The CDR3 DNA sequence: TGTGCCAGCAGTTTGCTGGGGGCCCAAGAGACCCAGTACTTC. Amino acids: CASSLLGAQETQYF.